The present T cell receptor beta chain was sequenced within a study of cytomegalovirus exposure and HLA in healthy donors. Study observations and caveats: In a later analysis, about 17,000 TCR beta sequences were associated with HLA alleles at 0.05 false discovery rate.

Both 60 Vbeta primers and 13 Jbeta primers went into the PCR. Data came from immunoSEQ multiplex PCR; TCRdb stores just in-frame clones and leaves some out. The table records over 70,000 clones, approximately 69% of them present only once. A word on this clone: Its specificity is not known.

Germline V gives CDR1 MNHNS, CDR2 SASEGT. The CDR3 loop spans 15 amino acids. The V and J ends lost 2 bases and 4 bases, in that order; junction bases with no gene match: 1. The clonotype was recovered from a man aged 25 to 40 in good health and CMV-seropositive. The sample was PBMCs. The V and J genes are TRBV6-1 and TRBJ2-3; 12 positions agree with TRBD2. CDR3 in DNA: TGTGCCAGCAGTGAACTAGCGGGGGGGCCAGATACGCAGTATTTT. Encoded protein: CASSELAGGPDTQYF.